This T cell receptor (beta chain) is from a study of T cell repertoires in cytomegalovirus infection. Study context: Public TCR beta signatures marked donors with CMV infection and the matching HLA.

This clonotype has at least ten counts. Its antigen is unidentified. This CDR3 has 14 amino acids. V dropped 3 bases and J dropped 6 bases, with 12 bases sitting between them. Per the germline V gene, CDR1 is SGHTA and CDR2 is FQGNSA. TCRdb re-called the reads through MiXCR, storing one row per CDR3 protein. Among around 530,000 distinct CDR3 sequences, around 27% were seen once, and the ten largest hold around 13%. Study outcomes and limitations: The cumulative frequency of public TCR beta families identified carriers of CMV plus the relevant HLA. In two of eight donors, the top clonotype was HLA-C-restricted CMV-specific.

The sequenced material came from PBMCs. The gene calls are TRBV7-2 and TRBJ1-5; no clear D. The TCR was taken from a human donor in good health (CMV status not recorded). Some clones in this sample may be carry-over from other donors' samples. The CDR3 protein is CASSLSSFTQPQHF. CDR3 coding DNA: TGTGCCAGCAGCTTGAGCAGTTTCACTCAGCCCCAGCATTTT.